Following are 30 T cell receptor beta chains from one sample sequenced in a study of CD8+CD57+ T cells in acquired aplastic anemia. Researchers used genomic DNA as the template to profile TCR beta VDJ and CDR3. TCRdb reprocessed the reads with MiXCR, giving one entry per CDR3 protein. The sample comprises about 180,000 distinct CDR3 sequences, 40% to 55% of which are singletons, and approximately 2.9% rests with the top ten. What was sequenced was sorted CD4+, CD8+, or CD8+CD57+ T cells (not recorded which) from PBMCs. The source is a human donor in good health.

This clonotype came up many times. The V call is TRBV9, the J call TRBJ1-4, with D perhaps matching TRBD1 (5 bases). This CDR3 region has 14 residues. Germline assignment: CDR1 SGDLS and CDR2 YYNGEE. Trimming removed 4 bases from V and 5 bases from J, with 12 bases in between. The DNA for the CDR3 is TGTGCCAGCAGCCAGGGCCCTGGGAATGAAAAACTGTTTTTT. Protein product: CASSQGPGNEKLFF.

This clonotype showed up many times. V is TRBV7-2 and J is TRBJ1-1; D may be TRBD1 (5 bases). Germline V lookup: CDR1 SGHTA, CDR2 FQGNSA. The length of the CDR3 is 19 residues. The V end was cut by 0 bases, the J end by 0 bases, with 20 bases between. The CDR3 region has the DNA TGTGCCAGCAGCTTAGCGATGAGGGGCACCAGAATTCTGAACACTGAAGCTTTCTTT. Its protein is CASSLAMRGTRILNTEAFF.

This clonotype was observed a few times. This could be a read error, since a much larger clone is one nucleotide away. The V and J genes are TRBV12-3 or TRBV12-4 and TRBJ1-1; possible D gene TRBD1, 6 bases. This CDR3 comprises 13 residues. V was cut by 6 bases and J by 1 base, with 9 bases left in between. The CDR3: CASSRQANTEAFF. In nucleotides, the CDR3 is TGTGCCAGCAGCCGACAGGCGAACACTGAAGCTTTCTTT.

The chain uses TRBV2 and TRBJ1-5; 12 bases align to TRBD1. V lost 3 bases to trimming and J lost 6 bases; unmatched junction nucleotides: 6. Germline lookup yields CDR1 SNHLY and CDR2 FYNNEI. This CDR3 contains 16 residues. The DNA of the CDR3 is TGTGCCAGCAGTGATGGTGGGACAGGGGGCTTTCAGCCCCAGCATTTT. Translated, it gives CASSDGGTGGFQPQHF.

This clonotype was counted many times. V is TRBV20-1 and J is TRBJ2-7, with 9 bases that match TRBD1. The CDR3 spans 15 residues. V trimming: 0 bases; J trimming: 4 bases; junction bases outside the gene matches: 7. Germline-derived CDR1 and CDR2 are DFQATT and SNEGSKA (reference sequence). The CDR3 sequence is CSARDARGQGYEQYF. Written as DNA, the CDR3 is TGCAGTGCTAGAGATGCCCGGGGACAGGGTTACGAGCAGTACTTC.

The rearrangement joins TRBV15 to TRBJ2-7, with no clear D. The CDR3 loop spans 14 amino acids. V was trimmed by 2 bases and J by 4 bases, leaving 12 bases between them. Germline CDR1 is LNHNV and CDR2 is YYDKDF (reference sequence). This CDR3 is CATSRTHNKYEQYF. The CDR3 nucleotides are TGTGCCACCAGCAGAACCCACAACAAATACGAGCAGTACTTC.

Comments on this clonotype: A much more abundant neighbour one base away suggests this may be a read error. The rearrangement links TRBV29-1 to TRBJ2-7, with D unclear. Germline V lookup: CDR1 SQVTM, CDR2 ANQGSEA. The CDR3 length is 11 residues. The CDR3 DNA follows: TGCAGCGCCCCCCCCCGCTACGAGCGGTACTTC. Translation: CSAPPRYERYF.

There are many counts of this clonotype. The chain carries TRBV24-1 and TRBJ2-5, with a tentative D call TRBD1 (6 bases). Germline-derived CDR1 and CDR2 are KGHDR and SFDVKD. With 2 bases removed from V and 0 bases from J, the gap between germline ends came to 15 bases. The length of the CDR3 is 17 residues. CDR3 region: CATSDSRGQPYQETQYF. For the CDR3, the DNA is TGTGCCACCAGTGATTCCCGGGGACAACCGTACCAAGAGACCCAGTACTTC.

This clonotype was found many times. The V and J genes are TRBV5-4 and TRBJ2-2; D call uncertain. This CDR3 region has 12 residues. Trimming pared 1 base from V and 6 bases from J, leaving 4 bases between. Germline CDR1 reads SGHNT; CDR2 reads YYREEE (reference sequence). CDR3 sequence: CASSLSAGELFF. CDR3 nucleotide sequence: TGTGCCAGCAGCTTGTCGGCCGGGGAGCTGTTTTTT.

This clonotype was recorded at least ten times. This chain uses TRBV19 with TRBJ2-3, with 10 bases identical to TRBD2. Losses at the gene ends were 7 bases for V and 0 bases for J; bases not matched to a gene: 4. CDR3 size: 15 residues. Germline-derived CDR1 and CDR2 are LNHDA and SQIVND (reference sequence). CDR3: CASTTSGTSTDTQYF. CDR3 nucleotides: TGTGCCAGTACCACTAGCGGGACTAGCACAGATACGCAGTATTTT.

This rearrangement joins TRBV2 to TRBJ1-4, with D possibly TRBD1 on 5 matching bases. Trimming took 2 bases from V and 8 from J, leaving 9 bases between them. The CDR3 extends over 13 amino acids. In germline, CDR1 is SNHLY, CDR2 FYNNEI. CDR3 in amino acids: CASSEWGEEKLFF. In DNA form, the CDR3 reads TGTGCCAGCAGTGAATGGGGGGAAGAAAAACTGTTTTTT.

The rearrangement joins TRBV7-3 to TRBJ2-5; D might be TRBD2 (5 bases). Trimming cost V 5 bases and J 2 bases, with 12 bases left between them. Germline V gene data show CDR1 as SGHTA and CDR2 as FQGTGA. The CDR3 runs to 14 residues. The CDR3 region is CASSMTGKQETQYF. CDR3 DNA: TGTGCCAGCAGCATGACCGGGAAGCAAGAGACCCAGTACTTC.

To note about this clonotype: One end of the junction is discordant with germline, which a read error may explain. The genes are TRBV29-1 and TRBJ2-7, with TRBD2 as a possible D gene (7 bases). Per the germline V gene, CDR1 is SQVTM and CDR2 is ANQGSEA. This CDR3 has 13 amino acids. The CDR3: CSVVSGGSNEQYF. The CDR3 bases are TGCAGCGTTGTATCGGGGGGCTCCAACGAGCAGTACTTC.

Ten or more counts support this clonotype. The chain recombines TRBV5-8 with TRBJ2-7; 9 bases map to TRBD1. Trimming cost V 4 bases and J 2 bases; bases outside gene matches: 7. The CDR3 totals 15 residues. Germline lookup yields CDR1 SGHTS and CDR2 YDEGEE. CDR3 in amino acids: CASSAGTGLTYEQYF. CDR3 nucleotides: TGTGCCAGCAGCGCCGGGACAGGGTTAACCTACGAGCAGTACTTC.

This clonotype appeared many times. This chain uses TRBV19 with TRBJ2-1; 8 bases are a match to TRBD1. Trimming removed 8 bases from V and 8 bases from J; junction bases left unmatched: 14. Looked up from germline, CDR1 is LNHDA and CDR2 is SQIVND (reference sequence). The CDR3 totals 15 residues. CDR3 sequence reads: CASAPDRAFVDEQFF. CDR3 nucleotide sequence: TGTGCCAGTGCCCCGGACAGGGCCTTCGTAGATGAGCAGTTCTTC.

This chain links TRBV7-3 with TRBJ2-3; 10 bases are a match to TRBD2. This CDR3 region has 15 residues. V trimming: 4 bases; J trimming: 4 bases; junction bases outside the gene matches: 5. Germline CDR1 reads SGHTA; CDR2 reads FQGTGA. The CDR3 coding sequence is TGTGCCAGCAGCTACAGCGGGGGGGTCGCAGATACGCAGTATTTT. Its protein product is CASSYSGGVADTQYF.

The chain employs TRBV11-1 and TRBJ2-5; tentative D call: TRBD2 (6 bases). V gave up 10 bases and J gave up 5 bases, with 11 bases separating them. The germline CDR1 and CDR2 sequences are SGHAT and FQDESV (reference sequence). The CDR3 sequence is 11 residues long. The DNA of the CDR3 is TGTGCCATCGGGAGCTTTGAGACCCAGTACTTC. Translating gives CAIGSFETQYF.

This clonotype appeared many times. One junction end disagrees with the germline gene, perhaps due to a read error. CDR3 region: CASSLGGSNQPQHF. CDR3 nucleotide sequence: TGTGCCAGCAGCTTAGGCGGAAGCAATCAGCCCCAGCATTTT. The gene calls are TRBV12-3 or TRBV12-4 and TRBJ1-5; D not certain. This CDR3 contains 14 residues.

This clonotype came up many times. The chain employs TRBV6-6 and TRBJ2-2; D remains ambiguous. The germline V gene has CDR1 MNHNY and CDR2 SVGAGI (reference sequence). CDR3 length: 11 amino acids. V was cut by 5 bases and J by 6 bases, with 4 bases left in between. The CDR3 DNA follows: TGTGCCAGCAGTACCGCCGGGGAGCTGTTTTTT. Translating gives CASSTAGELFF.

As for this clonotype: A much larger clone differs by one base, so this may be a read error. This chain joins TRBV6-5 and TRBJ2-2, with TRBD2 as a possible D gene (6 bases). The length of the CDR3 is 14 residues. Germline V gene sequence: CDR1 MNHEY, CDR2 SVGAGI. The CDR3 loop is CASSYYRRAGGLFF. In DNA form, the CDR3 reads TGTGCCAGCAGTTACTACCGGAGAGCCGGGGGGCTGTTTTTT.

The chain uses TRBV15 and TRBJ1-3; D remains ambiguous. V was cut by 0 bases and J by 9 bases, with 12 bases left in between. This CDR3 comprises 14 residues. Germline-derived CDR1 and CDR2 are LNHNV and YYDKDF (reference sequence). CDR3 region: CATSRDRVEPTIYF. CDR3 DNA: TGTGCCACCAGCAGAGATCGAGTTGAACCCACCATATATTTT. Full variable domain (remainder filled in from reference TRBV15 and TRBJ1-3): DAMVIQNPRYQVTQFGKPVTLSCSQTLNHNVMYWYQQKSSQAPKLLFHYYDKDFNNEADTPDNFQSRRPNTSFCFLDIRSPGLGDTAMYLCATSRDRVEPTIYFGEGSWLTVV.

This clonotype has a count of ten or more. The genes are TRBV29-1 and TRBJ1-1; 10 bases line up with TRBD1. Losses at the gene ends were 6 bases for V and 4 bases for J; bases not matched to a gene: 8. CDR1 is SQVTM, CDR2 ANQGSEA, per germline. This CDR3 contains 14 residues. CDR3 in amino acids: CSVQSGQGFTEAFF. Here the CDR3 DNA reads TGCAGCGTCCAGTCGGGACAGGGGTTCACTGAAGCTTTCTTT.

This clonotype appeared many times. The chain joins TRBV10-2 to TRBJ2-3, with 9 nucleotides matching TRBD2. The J segment lost 7 bases and the V segment lost 8 bases, leaving 10 bases of the junction unmatched. Per the germline V gene, CDR1 is WSHSY and CDR2 is SAAADI. The CDR3 totals 14 residues. The CDR3 DNA is TGCGCCAGCGGCCTTAGCGGGAGCGGGAATACGCAGTATTTT. Translating it yields CASGLSGSGNTQYF.

The rearrangement uses TRBV3-1 and TRBJ2-1; TRBD1 might be the D (6 bases). There are 12 residues in the CDR3. From germline, CDR1 is LGHDT and CDR2 YNNKEL (reference sequence). V lost 4 bases and J lost 8, with 9 bases in between. The CDR3 reads CASSPQGYEQFF. Here the CDR3 DNA reads TGTGCCAGCAGCCCACAGGGTTATGAGCAGTTCTTC.

V is TRBV29-1 and J is TRBJ1-1, with D maybe TRBD1 (5 bases). Germline CDR1 SQVTM, CDR2 ANQGSEA. V was trimmed by 3 bases and J by 8 bases, leaving 13 bases between them. This CDR3 region has 12 residues. CDR3 sequence (DNA): TGCAGCGTTGAGGAGGGGTCGACGGAAGCTTTCTTT. Translated, it gives CSVEEGSTEAFF.

The CDR3 region is CAIMVQGGPEAFF. CDR3 DNA sequence: TGTGCCATCATGGTACAGGGGGGACCTGAAGCTTTCTTT. This rearrangement joins TRBV10-3 to TRBJ1-1; 8 nucleotides line up with TRBD1. Germline lookup yields CDR1 ENHRY and CDR2 SYGVKD. This CDR3 is 13 amino acids long. V lost 7 bases, J lost 6 bases, and 7 bases stayed unmatched.

Notes on this clonotype: Possible read error: a much larger clone is one base away. The gene calls are TRBV5-1 and TRBJ2-5; D is ambiguous. Germline V lookup: CDR1 SGHRS, CDR2 YFSETQ. The CDR3 sequence is 14 residues long. V was shortened by 0 bases and J by 1 base, with 7 bases between the two germline ends. The CDR3 nucleotides are TGCGCCAGCAGCTTGGTCTGGTTCCAAGAGACCCAGTACTTC. This translates into CASSLVWFQETQYF.

Only a few counts were recorded for this clonotype. The chain carries TRBV28 and TRBJ1-5; TRBD1 is a possible D gene (5 bases). The ends were cut back, 10 bases at V and 4 bases at J, with 11 bases in the middle. The CDR3 is made up of 12 amino acids. CDR1 is MDHEN and CDR2 is SYDVKM in the germline V gene. The CDR3 DNA sequence: TGTGCCAACCAGGGATTTAATCAGCCCCAGCATTTT. The encoded protein is CANQGFNQPQHF.

V and J are TRBV19 and TRBJ1-5; perhaps TRBD1 as D (6 bases). Germline lookup yields CDR1 LNHDA and CDR2 SQIVND (reference sequence). The CDR3 loop spans 15 amino acids. V lost 1 base to trimming and J lost 4 bases, with 11 bases between them. The CDR3 is CASSIAGALNQPQHF. The CDR3 DNA follows: TGTGCCAGTAGTATAGCGGGGGCGTTAAATCAGCCCCAGCATTTT.

Many counts were recorded for this clonotype. The CDR3: CASSIVQDTQYF. The DNA for the CDR3 is TGTGCCAGTAGTATCGTTCAAGATACGCAGTATTTT. The chain recombines TRBV19 with TRBJ2-3; D is undetermined. From germline, CDR1 is LNHDA and CDR2 SQIVND (reference sequence). Trimming removed 3 bases at V and 5 bases at J, with 6 bases between. The length of the CDR3 is 12 residues.